The 14 T cell receptor beta chains presented below share a single source sample, sequenced in a study of T cell responses to AZD1222 COVID-19 vaccine. TCRdb's table, derived via immunoSEQ multiplex PCR, lists solely in-frame clones and lacks some. The data contain 95,000 to 110,000 clones, 75% to 95% of them singletons. The source was peripheral blood, collected 28 days after the second AZD1222 dose. The source is an adult who received the AZD1222 COVID-19 vaccine.

The chain recombines TRBV19 with TRBJ2-7, with 10 bases fitting TRBD1. Germline lookup yields CDR1 LNHDA and CDR2 SQIVND (reference sequence). This CDR3 contains 15 residues. V was clipped by 3 bases and J by 3 bases; unmatched bases: 5. The CDR3 DNA is TGTGCCAGTAGTATGTGGACAGGGGGGAGCTACGAGCAGTACTTC. It translates to CASSMWTGGSYEQYF.

The rearrangement joins TRBV5-6 to TRBJ1-5; TRBD1 aligns across 7 bases. After removal of 0 bases from V and 6 bases from J, the junction contained 9 bases not matched to a gene. The germline gives CDR1 SGHDT, CDR2 YYEEEE. The CDR3 totals 16 residues. CDR3 in amino acids: CASSLATGIWSQPQHF. In nucleotides, the CDR3 is TGTGCCAGCAGCTTGGCGACAGGGATTTGGAGTCAGCCCCAGCATTTT. Supplemented by reference TRBV5-6 and TRBJ1-5, the full variable domain reads DAGVTQSPTHLIKTRGQQVTLRCSPKSGHDTVSWYQQALGQGPQFIFQYYEEEERQRGNFPDRFSGHQFPNYSSELNVNALLLGDSALYLCASSLATGIWSQPQHFGDGTRLSIL.

The rearrangement uses TRBV4-1 and TRBJ1-5, with 7 bases lining up with TRBD1. The CDR3 is made up of 14 amino acids. V was clipped by 4 bases and J by 5 bases; unmatched bases: 5. Germline CDR1 is MGHRA and CDR2 is YSYEKL. The CDR3 protein is CASSPKGGDQPQHF. The CDR3 coding sequence is TGCGCCAGCAGCCCCAAAGGGGGCGATCAGCCCCAGCATTTT.

J is TRBJ2-7 and V is TRBV25-1; D call uncertain. Germline CDR1 and CDR2: MGHDK and SYGVNS. V dropped 3 bases and J dropped 1 base, with 7 bases sitting between them. This CDR3 contains 13 residues. The CDR3 loop is CASSDRLSYEQYF. In nucleotides, the CDR3 is TGTGCCAGCAGTGATCGGTTATCCTACGAGCAGTACTTC.

This chain uses TRBV28 with TRBJ2-5; D remains unclear. Looked up from germline, CDR1 is MDHEN and CDR2 is SYDVKM. V shed 5 bases and J shed 3 bases, with 16 bases lying between them. The CDR3 has 15 residues. Here the CDR3 DNA reads TGTGCCAGCAGTCAGGAACGGCGGACCAAAGAGACCCAGTACTTC. Translated: CASSQERRTKETQYF.

This chain joins TRBV12-3 or TRBV12-4 and TRBJ1-2; tentative D call: TRBD1 (5 bases). V dropped 7 bases and J dropped 4 bases, with 10 bases sitting between them. The CDR3 loop spans 12 amino acids. The CDR3 protein is CASTLGPYGYTF. As DNA, the CDR3 is TGTGCCAGCACCCTGGGGCCCTATGGCTACACCTTC.

The chain recombines TRBV9 with TRBJ2-3; TRBD2 might be the D (6 bases). Germline CDR1 is SGDLS and CDR2 is YYNGEE. This CDR3 has 13 amino acids. The V end was cut by 0 bases, the J end by 12 bases, with 14 bases between. The CDR3 DNA reads as TGTGCCAGCAGCGTAGACGTCGGGAGACGACAGTATTTT. It encodes CASSVDVGRRQYF.

The chain recombines TRBV28 with TRBJ1-6; the D is unclear. The germline V gene has CDR1 MDHEN and CDR2 SYDVKM. V was pared by 5 bases and J by 7 bases, with 9 bases between. The CDR3 extends over 13 amino acids. CDR3: CASSRLRNSPLHF. The CDR3 DNA reads as TGTGCCAGCAGTCGCCTCAGGAATTCACCCCTCCACTTT. Combining the CDR3 with reference TRBV28 and TRBJ1-6 gives the whole variable domain DVKVTQSSRYLVKRTGEKVFLECVQDMDHENMFWYRQDPGLGLRLIYFSYDVKMKEKGDIPEGYSVSREKKERFSLILESASTNQTSMYLCASSRLRNSPLHFGNGTRLTVT.

The J gene is TRBJ1-1, the V gene TRBV9; D uncertain. CDR1 SGDLS and CDR2 YYNGEE come from the germline V gene. Trimming shortened V by 0 bases and J by 1 base, and 10 bases separated the two germline ends. The CDR3 spans 15 residues. The CDR3 sequence: CASSVGLQKNTEAFF. The CDR3 coding sequence is TGTGCCAGCAGCGTAGGGTTGCAGAAGAACACTGAAGCTTTCTTT. Combining the CDR3 with reference TRBV9 and TRBJ1-1 gives the whole variable domain DSGVTQTPKHLITATGQRVTLRCSPRSGDLSVYWYQQSLDQGLQFLIQYYNGEERAKGNILERFSAQQFPDLHSELNLSSLELGDSALYFCASSVGLQKNTEAFFGQGTRLTVV.

The chain carries TRBV27 and TRBJ2-1; 7 bases agree with TRBD1. The CDR3 is 16 residues long. Germline V lookup: CDR1 MNHEY, CDR2 SMNVEV (reference sequence). V shed 5 bases, J shed 9 bases, and the junction held 16 bases outside the gene matches. The CDR3 region has the DNA TGTGCCAGCAGTCGGGATGGACAGGCCATGAGAAGTGAGCAGTTCTTC. Its protein product is CASSRDGQAMRSEQFF.

This chain connects TRBV2 to TRBJ2-5; the D is unclear. This CDR3 region has 11 residues. Germline-derived CDR1 and CDR2 are SNHLY and FYNNEI. Trimming left V 7 bases short and J 1 base short, with 4 bases between. CDR3 residues: CASNVQETQYF. The CDR3 coding sequence is TGTGCCAGCAACGTCCAAGAGACCCAGTACTTC.

This clone was detected a few times. The chain has TRBV15 and TRBJ2-5; tentative D call: TRBD2 (6 bases). Germline lookup yields CDR1 LNHNV and CDR2 YYDKDF (reference sequence). Trimming stripped 6 bases from V and 7 bases from J, with 15 bases between. This CDR3 is built from 13 residues. The CDR3 loop reads CATSQDWRGTQYF. CDR3 DNA: TGTGCCACCAGTCAGGACTGGCGGGGGACCCAGTACTTC. Using reference TRBV15 and TRBJ2-5 for the parts outside the CDR3, the full variable domain is DAMVIQNPRYQVTQFGKPVTLSCSQTLNHNVMYWYQQKSSQAPKLLFHYYDKDFNNEADTPDNFQSRRPNTSFCFLDIRSPGLGDTAMYLCATSQDWRGTQYFGPGTRLLVL.

The gene calls are TRBV5-4 and TRBJ1-2; maybe TRBD1 (6 bases). V was shortened by 5 bases and J by 8 bases, with 16 bases between the two germline ends. The CDR3 is 13 residues long. CDR1 and CDR2 from the germline V gene are SGHNT and YYREEE (reference sequence). This CDR3 is CASSLQGTNGYTF. The DNA for the CDR3 is TGTGCCAGCAGTCTCCAGGGGACCAACGGCTACACCTTC.

V and J are TRBV5-5 and TRBJ1-5; unclear D gene. Germline-derived CDR1 and CDR2 are SGHKS and YYEKEE (reference sequence). The CDR3 spans 13 residues. V was cut by 4 bases and J by 1 base, with 6 bases left in between. In DNA, the CDR3 is TGTGCCAGCAGCACGGACAGCAATCAGCCCCAGCATTTT. Its protein product is CASSTDSNQPQHF.